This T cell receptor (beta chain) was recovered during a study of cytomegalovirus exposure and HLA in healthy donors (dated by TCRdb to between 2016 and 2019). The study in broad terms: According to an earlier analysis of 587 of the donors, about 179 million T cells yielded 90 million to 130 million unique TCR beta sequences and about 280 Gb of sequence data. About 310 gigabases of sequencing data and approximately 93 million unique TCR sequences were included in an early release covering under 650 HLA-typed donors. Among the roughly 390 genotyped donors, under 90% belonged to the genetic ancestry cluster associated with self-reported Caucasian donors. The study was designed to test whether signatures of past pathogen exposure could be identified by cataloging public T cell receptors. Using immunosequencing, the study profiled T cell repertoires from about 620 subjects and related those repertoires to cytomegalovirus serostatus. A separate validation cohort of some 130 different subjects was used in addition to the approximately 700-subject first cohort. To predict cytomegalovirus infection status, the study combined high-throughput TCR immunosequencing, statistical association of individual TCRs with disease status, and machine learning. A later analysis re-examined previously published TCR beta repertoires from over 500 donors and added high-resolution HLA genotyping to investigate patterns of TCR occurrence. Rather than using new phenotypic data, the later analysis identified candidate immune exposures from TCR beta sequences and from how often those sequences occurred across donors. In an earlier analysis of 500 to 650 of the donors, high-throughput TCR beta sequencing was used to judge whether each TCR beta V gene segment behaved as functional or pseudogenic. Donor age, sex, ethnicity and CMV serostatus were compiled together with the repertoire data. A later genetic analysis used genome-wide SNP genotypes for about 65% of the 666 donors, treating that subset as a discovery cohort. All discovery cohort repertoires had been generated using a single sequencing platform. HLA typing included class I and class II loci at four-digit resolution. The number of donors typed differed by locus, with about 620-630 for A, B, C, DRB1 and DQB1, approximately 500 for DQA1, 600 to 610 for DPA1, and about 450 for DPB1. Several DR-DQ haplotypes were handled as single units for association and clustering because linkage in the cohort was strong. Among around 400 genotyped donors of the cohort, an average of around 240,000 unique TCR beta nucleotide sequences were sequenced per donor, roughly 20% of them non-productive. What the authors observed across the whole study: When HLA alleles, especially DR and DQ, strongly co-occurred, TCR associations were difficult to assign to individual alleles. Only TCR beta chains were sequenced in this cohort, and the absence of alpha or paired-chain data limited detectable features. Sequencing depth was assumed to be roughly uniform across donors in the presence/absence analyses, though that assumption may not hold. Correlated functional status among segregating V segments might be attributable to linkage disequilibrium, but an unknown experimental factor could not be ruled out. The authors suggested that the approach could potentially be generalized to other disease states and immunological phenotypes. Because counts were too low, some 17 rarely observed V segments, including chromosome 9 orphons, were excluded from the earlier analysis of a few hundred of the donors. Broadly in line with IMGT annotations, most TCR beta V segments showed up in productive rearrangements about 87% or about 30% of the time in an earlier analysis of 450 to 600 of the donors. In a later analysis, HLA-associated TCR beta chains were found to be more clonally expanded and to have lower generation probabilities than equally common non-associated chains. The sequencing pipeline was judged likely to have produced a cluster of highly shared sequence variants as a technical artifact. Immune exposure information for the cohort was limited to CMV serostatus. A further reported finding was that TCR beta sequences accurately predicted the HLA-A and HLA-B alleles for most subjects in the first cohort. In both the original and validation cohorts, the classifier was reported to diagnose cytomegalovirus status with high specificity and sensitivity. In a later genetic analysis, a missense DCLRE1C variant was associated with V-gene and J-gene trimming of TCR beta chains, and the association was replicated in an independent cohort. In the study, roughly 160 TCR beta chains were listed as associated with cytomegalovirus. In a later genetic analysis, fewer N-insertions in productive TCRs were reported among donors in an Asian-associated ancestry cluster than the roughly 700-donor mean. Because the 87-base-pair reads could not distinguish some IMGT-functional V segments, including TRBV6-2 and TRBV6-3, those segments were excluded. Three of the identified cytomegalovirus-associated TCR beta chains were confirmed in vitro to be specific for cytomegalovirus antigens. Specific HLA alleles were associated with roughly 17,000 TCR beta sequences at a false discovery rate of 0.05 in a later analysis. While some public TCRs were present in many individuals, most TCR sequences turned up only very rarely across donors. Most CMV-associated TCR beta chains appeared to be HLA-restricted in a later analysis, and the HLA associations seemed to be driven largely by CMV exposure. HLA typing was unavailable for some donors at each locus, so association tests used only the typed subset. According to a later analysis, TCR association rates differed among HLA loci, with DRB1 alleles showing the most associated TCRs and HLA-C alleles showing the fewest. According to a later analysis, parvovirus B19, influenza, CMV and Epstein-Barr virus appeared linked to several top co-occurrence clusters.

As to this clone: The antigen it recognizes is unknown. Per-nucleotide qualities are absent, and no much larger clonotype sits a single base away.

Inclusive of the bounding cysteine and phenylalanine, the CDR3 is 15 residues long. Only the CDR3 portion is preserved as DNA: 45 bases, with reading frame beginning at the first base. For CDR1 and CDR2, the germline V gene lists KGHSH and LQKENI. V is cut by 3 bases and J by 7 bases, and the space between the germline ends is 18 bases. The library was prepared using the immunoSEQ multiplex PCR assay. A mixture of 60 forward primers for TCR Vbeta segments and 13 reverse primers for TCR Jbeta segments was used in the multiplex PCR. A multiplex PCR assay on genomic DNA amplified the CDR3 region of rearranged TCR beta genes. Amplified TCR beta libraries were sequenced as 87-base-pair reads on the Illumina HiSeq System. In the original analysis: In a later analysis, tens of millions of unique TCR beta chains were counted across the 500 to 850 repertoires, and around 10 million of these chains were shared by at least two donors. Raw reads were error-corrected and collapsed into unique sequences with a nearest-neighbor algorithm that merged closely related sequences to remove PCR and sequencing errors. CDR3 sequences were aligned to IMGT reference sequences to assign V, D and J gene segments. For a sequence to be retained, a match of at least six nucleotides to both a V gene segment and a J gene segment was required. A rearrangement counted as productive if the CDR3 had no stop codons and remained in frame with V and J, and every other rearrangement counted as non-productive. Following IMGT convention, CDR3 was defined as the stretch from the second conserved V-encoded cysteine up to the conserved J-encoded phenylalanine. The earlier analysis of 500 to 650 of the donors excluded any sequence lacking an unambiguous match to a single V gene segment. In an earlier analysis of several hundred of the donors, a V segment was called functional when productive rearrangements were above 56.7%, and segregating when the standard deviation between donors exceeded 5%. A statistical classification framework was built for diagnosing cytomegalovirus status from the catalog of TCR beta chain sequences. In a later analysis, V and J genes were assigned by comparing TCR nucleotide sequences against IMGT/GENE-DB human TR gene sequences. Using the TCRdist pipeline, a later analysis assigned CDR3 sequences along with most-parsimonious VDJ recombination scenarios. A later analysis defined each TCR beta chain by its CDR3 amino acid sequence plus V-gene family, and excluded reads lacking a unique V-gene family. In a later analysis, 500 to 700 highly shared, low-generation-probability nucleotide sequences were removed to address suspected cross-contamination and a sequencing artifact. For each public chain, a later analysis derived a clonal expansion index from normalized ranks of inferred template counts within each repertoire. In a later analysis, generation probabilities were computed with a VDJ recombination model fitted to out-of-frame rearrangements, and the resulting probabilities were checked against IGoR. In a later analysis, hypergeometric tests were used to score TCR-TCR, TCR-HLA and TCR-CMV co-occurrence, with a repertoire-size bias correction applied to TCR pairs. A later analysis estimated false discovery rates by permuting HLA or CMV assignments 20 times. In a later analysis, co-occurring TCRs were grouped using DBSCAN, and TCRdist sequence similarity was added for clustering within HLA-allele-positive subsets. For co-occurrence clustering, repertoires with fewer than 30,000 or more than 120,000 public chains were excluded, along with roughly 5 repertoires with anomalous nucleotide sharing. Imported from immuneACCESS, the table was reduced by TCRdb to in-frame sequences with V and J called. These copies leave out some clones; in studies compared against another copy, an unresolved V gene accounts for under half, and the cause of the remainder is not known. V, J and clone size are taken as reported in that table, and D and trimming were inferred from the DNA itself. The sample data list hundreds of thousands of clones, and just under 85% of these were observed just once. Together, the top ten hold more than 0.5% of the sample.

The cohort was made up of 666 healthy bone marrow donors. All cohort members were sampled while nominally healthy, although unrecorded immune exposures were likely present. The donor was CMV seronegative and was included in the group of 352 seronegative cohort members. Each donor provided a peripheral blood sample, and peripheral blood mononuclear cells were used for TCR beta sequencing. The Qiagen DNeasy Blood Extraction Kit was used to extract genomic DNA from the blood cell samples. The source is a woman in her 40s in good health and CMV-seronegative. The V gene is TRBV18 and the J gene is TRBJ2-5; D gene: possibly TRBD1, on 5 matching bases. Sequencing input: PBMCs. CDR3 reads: CASSPAEGARGTQYF. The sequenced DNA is TGTGCCAGCTCACCTGCGGAAGGGGCTAGGGGGACCCAGTACTTC. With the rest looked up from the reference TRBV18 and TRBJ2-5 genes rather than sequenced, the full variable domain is NAGVMQNPRHLVRRRGQEARLRCSPMKGHSHVYWYRQLPEEGLKFMVYLQKENIIDESGMPKERFSAEFPKEGPSILRIQQVVRGDSAAYFCASSPAEGARGTQYFGPGTRLLVL.